This T cell receptor (beta chain) was obtained from a study of CD4+ T cells in melanoma. Study outcomes and limitations: A reported correlation linked neoantigen-specific CD4+ T cells to CD8+, macrophage and B cell function. In melanoma, neoantigen-specific CD4+ T cells reportedly differed in differentiation state.

Of note for this clone: What it binds is unknown.

This table comes from immunoSEQ multiplex PCR, and its TCRdb copy is limited to in-frame clones, with some not included. The table records about 50,000 clones, roughly nine tenths of them present only once. Germline values: CDR1 SGDLS, CDR2 YYNGEE. Trimming left V 0 bases short and J 6 bases short, with 9 bases between. The CDR3 is 14 residues long. The sequencing input was peripheral blood. This TCR came from a human donor with melanoma. The V and J genes are TRBV9 and TRBJ1-4, with TRBD1 as a possible D gene (5 bases). The CDR3 sequence is CASSVGWGDEKLFF. The CDR3 bases are TGTGCCAGCAGCGTAGGGTGGGGGGATGAAAAACTGTTTTTT.